The table lists the clone carrying this TCR beta chain with a few counts. The antigen is undetermined. These data originate in a study of T cell repertoires in cytomegalovirus infection. Study as a whole: Carrying CMV and the relevant HLA type showed in public TCR beta signatures.

Via MiXCR, TCRdb re-called the reads, giving one row per CDR3 protein. The repertoire has around 800,000 distinct CDR3 sequences, approximately 30% of them found once; the top ten carry 9.5% to 15%. This CDR3 contains 14 residues. Trimming removed 5 bases from V and 0 bases from J, with 8 bases in between. CDR1 is LGHNT and CDR2 is FRNRAP in the germline V gene. This chain links TRBV12-5 with TRBJ2-1; no reliable D call. The receptor was isolated from a human donor in good health (CMV status not recorded). Some clones in this sample may be carry-over from other donors' samples. The input for sequencing was cultured CD8+ T cells from PBMCs, taken from culture after CMV antigen stimulation. CDR3 region: CASGGESSYNEQFF. The CDR3 DNA is TGTGCTAGTGGTGGAGAGAGCTCCTACAATGAGCAGTTCTTC.